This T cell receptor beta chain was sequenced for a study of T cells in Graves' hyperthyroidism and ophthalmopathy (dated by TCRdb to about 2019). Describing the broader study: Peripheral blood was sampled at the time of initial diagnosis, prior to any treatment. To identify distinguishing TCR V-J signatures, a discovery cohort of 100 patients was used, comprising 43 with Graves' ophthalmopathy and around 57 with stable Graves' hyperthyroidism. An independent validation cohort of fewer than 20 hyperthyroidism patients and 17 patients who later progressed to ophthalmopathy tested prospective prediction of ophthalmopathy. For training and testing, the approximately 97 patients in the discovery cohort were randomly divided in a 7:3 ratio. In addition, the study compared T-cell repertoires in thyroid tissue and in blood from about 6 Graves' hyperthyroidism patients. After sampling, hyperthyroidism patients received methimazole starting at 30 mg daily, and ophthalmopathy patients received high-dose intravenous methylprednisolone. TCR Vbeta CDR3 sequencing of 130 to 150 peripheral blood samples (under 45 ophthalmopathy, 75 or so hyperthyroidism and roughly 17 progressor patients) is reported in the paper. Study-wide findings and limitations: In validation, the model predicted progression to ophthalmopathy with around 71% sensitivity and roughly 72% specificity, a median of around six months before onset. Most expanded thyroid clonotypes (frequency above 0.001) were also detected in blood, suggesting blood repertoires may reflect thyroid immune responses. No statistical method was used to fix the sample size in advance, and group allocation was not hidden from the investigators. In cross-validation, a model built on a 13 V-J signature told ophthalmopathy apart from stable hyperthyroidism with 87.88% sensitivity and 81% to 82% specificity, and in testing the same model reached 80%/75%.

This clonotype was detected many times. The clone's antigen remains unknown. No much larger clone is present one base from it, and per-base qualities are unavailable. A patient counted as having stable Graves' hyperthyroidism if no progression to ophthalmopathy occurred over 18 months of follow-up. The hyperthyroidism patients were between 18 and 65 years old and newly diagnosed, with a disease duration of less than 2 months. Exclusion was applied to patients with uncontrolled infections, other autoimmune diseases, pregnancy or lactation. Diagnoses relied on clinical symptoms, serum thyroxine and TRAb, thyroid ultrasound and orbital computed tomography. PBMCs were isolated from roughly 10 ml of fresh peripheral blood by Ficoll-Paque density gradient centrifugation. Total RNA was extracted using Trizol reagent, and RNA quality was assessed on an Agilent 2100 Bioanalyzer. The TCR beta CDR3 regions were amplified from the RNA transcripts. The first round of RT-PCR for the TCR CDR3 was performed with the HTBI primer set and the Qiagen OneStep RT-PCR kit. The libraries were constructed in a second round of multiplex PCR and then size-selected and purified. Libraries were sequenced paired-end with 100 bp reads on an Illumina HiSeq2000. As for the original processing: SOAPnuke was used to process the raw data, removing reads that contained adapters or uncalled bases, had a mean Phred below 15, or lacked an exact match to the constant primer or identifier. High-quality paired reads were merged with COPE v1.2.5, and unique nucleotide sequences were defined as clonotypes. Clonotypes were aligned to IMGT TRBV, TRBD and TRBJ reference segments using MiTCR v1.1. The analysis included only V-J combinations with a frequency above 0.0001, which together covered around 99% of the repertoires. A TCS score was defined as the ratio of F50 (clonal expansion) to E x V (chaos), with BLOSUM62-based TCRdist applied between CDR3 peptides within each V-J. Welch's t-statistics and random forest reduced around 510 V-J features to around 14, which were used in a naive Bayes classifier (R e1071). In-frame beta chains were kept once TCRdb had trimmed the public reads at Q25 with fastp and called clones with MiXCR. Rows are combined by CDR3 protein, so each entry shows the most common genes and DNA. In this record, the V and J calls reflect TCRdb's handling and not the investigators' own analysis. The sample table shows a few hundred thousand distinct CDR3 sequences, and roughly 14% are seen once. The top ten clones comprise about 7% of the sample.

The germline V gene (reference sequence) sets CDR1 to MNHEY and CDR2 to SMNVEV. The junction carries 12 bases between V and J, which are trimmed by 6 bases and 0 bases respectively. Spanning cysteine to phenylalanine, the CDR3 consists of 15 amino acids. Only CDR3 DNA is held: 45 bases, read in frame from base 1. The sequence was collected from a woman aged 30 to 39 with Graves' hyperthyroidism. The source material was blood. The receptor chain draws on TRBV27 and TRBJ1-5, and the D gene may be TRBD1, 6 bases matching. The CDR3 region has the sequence CASSPNRASNQPQHF. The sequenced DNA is TGTGCCAGCAGCCCCAACAGGGCTAGCAATCAGCCCCAGCATTTT.